Here is one T cell receptor (beta chain) with its context. V shed 4 bases and J shed 3 bases, with 14 bases lying between them. This CDR3 contains 14 residues. The germline CDR1 and CDR2 sequences are SGDLS and YYNGEE. The data belong to a study of blood T cell repertoires in COVID-19. In the original analysis: From reference gene primer amplification, estimates of nucleated cell counts were derived. The data were produced by immunoSEQ multiplex PCR, yet TCRdb's version contains in-frame clones alone and is incomplete. V and J calls and clone size are as listed in that table; D and trimming were resolved from the DNA. The table includes about 35,000 clones, roughly 80% detected once.

The chain uses TRBV9 and TRBJ2-7; D is perhaps TRBD2 (6 bases). The source is a man in his fifties with acute or convalescent COVID-19. The specimen was peripheral blood. CDR3 in amino acids: CASSPDGRNYEQYF. CDR3 nucleotide sequence: TGTGCCAGCAGCCCCGACGGGAGAAACTACGAGCAGTACTTC.